This T cell receptor (beta chain) derives from a study of T cells after yellow fever vaccination. Study outcomes and limitations: Clonotypes shared by both compartments, CD4 and CD8, made up a small share.

In regard to this clonotype: The antigen is not known. Mismatch with germline at one junction end may stem from a read error.

Per germline, CDR1 LGHDT and CDR2 YNNKEL (reference sequence). The CDR3 covers 17 residues. MiXCR was run by TCRdb on the 5' RACE reads, yielding one entry per CDR3 protein. Altogether fewer than 150,000 distinct CDR3 sequences are present, roughly 7.2% being singletons, with the ten largest covering approximately 3%. Sample: CD4+ T cells sorted from PBMCs, taken roughly seven weeks after the first yellow fever vaccination. The receptor was derived from a man between 18 and 29 years old who received the YFV17D yellow fever vaccine. The chain uses TRBV3-1 and TRBJ2-5; 13 bases align to TRBD2. The CDR3 region has the DNA TGTGCCCGCAGTTTGTACGCGACTAGCGGGGGGCAAGAGACCCAGTACTTC. As protein: CARSLYATSGGQETQYF.